This TCR beta chain appears in the sequencing data of a study of blood T cell repertoires in COVID-19. Overall study: Nucleic acid was either cDNA or gDNA, and it came from T cells, B-cell-depleted T cells, or PBMCs.

In the source study's methods: Researchers report that nucleated cell counts were estimated from reference gene primer amplification. TCRdb's copy holds only in-frame clones and misses some; the assay was immunoSEQ multiplex PCR. Clone size and V and J calls were adopted from that table, with D and trimming inferred from the DNA. The data contain 100,000 or so clones, approximately 69% of them singletons. Germline lookup yields CDR1 MNHEY and CDR2 SVGAGI. This CDR3 contains 14 residues. The germline V and J ends were trimmed by 0 bases and 5 bases, with 10 bases remaining between them. The source is a man older than 75 with acute or convalescent COVID-19. The source material was peripheral blood. The chain couples TRBV6-5 to TRBJ1-1; no firm D call. CDR3 loop: CASSYSSPETEAFF. The DNA of the CDR3 is TGTGCCAGCAGTTACTCGTCCCCGGAGACTGAAGCTTTCTTT.